These T cell receptor beta chains were read from a single sample in a study of Ad26.COV2.S vaccination and SARS-CoV-2 variants. The table came from immunoSEQ multiplex PCR; TCRdb's copy has only in-frame clones and leaves some out. The repertoire consists of some 340,000 clones, with about 82% occurring once and the leading ten covering 2.1%. Sequenced material: peripheral blood, taken in a trial of Ad26.COV2.S vaccine versus placebo. The receptors were sampled from a person between 18 and 65 years old who received the Ad26.COV2.S COVID-19 vaccine or a placebo. The CDR3 runs from the conserved cysteine through the conserved F or W. The order of the fields is clone size, V gene, D gene, J gene, CDR3 DNA, CDR3 protein. The D gene is left open where the match is weak. Clone size is not always given. Where it is, it says once, few, many or a class for expanded clones.

NA,TRBV2,NA,TRBJ1-5,TGTGCCAGCAGTGAAGAGATGCGAGGGCCCCAGCATTTT,CASSEEMRGPQHF
NA,TRBV19,NA,TRBJ2-2,TGTGCCAGTAGTGTGGGACCGCGGAACACCGGGGAGCTGTTTTTT,CASSVGPRNTGELFF
NA,TRBV6-5,NA,TRBJ2-2,TGTGCCAGCAGTTCAGGGACGACCGGGGAGCTGTTTTTT,CASSSGTTGELFF
NA,TRBV5-1,TRBD1,TRBJ2-1,TGCGCCAGCAGGGGGACAGGCTACAATGAGCAGTTCTTC,CASRGTGYNEQFF
NA,TRBV7-8,NA,TRBJ2-7,TGTGCCAGCAGCTTAAGCGGTGTCCGGGGCTACGAGCAGTACTTC,CASSLSGVRGYEQYF
NA,TRBV7-2,NA,TRBJ2-3,TGTGCCAGCAGGAAGAGCACAGATACGCAGTATTTT,CASRKSTDTQYF
NA,TRBV4-1,NA,TRBJ2-1,TGCGCCAGCAGCCATAGTTTGGGCTCCTACAATGAGCAGTTCTTC,CASSHSLGSYNEQFF
NA,TRBV5-4,NA,TRBJ2-1,TGTGCCAGCAGCAGGGGGTCCTACGATGAGCAGTTCTTC,CASSRGSYDEQFF
NA,TRBV3-1/TRBV3-2,NA,TRBJ1-1,TGTGCCAGCAGTACGGTCGTGAACACTGAAGCTTTCTTT,CASSTVVNTEAFF
few,TRBV25-1,NA,TRBJ1-4,TGTGCCAGCAGCGCGGGGGGGGCTTTTAATGAAAAACTGTTTTTT,CASSAGGAFNEKLFF
NA,TRBV18,NA,TRBJ1-5,TGTGCCAGCTCCCCCGGACAGTATGGCAATCAGCCCCAGCATTTT,CASSPGQYGNQPQHF
NA,TRBV2,NA,TRBJ1-5,TGTGCCAGCAGTGACAGATTTGATCAGCCCCAGCATTTT,CASSDRFDQPQHF
NA,TRBV10-3,NA,TRBJ1-1,TGTGCCATCAGGGAAACGAACACTGAAGCTTTCTTT,CAIRETNTEAFF
NA,TRBV6-5,NA,TRBJ2-1,TGTGCCAGCAGTTACTCATTACCTGGCGGGTTCGGTGAGCAGTTCTTC,CASSYSLPGGFGEQFF
once,TRBV4-1,NA,TRBJ1-2,TGCGCCAGCAGCCAAGAAGTCCGAGGGGAGAATGGCTACACCTTC,CASSQEVRGENGYTF
NA,TRBV6-2/TRBV6-3,NA,TRBJ2-7,TGTGCCAGCAGTTATCGTCCCCCGGACTGGGCCTACGAGCAGTACTTC,CASSYRPPDWAYEQYF
NA,TRBV19,NA,TRBJ1-1,TGTGCCAGTAGTATATTAGCCTTTGAGAACACTGAAGCTTTCTTT,CASSILAFENTEAFF
NA,TRBV6-4,NA,TRBJ1-1,TGTGCCAGCAGTTCAGGGGTAGGTGAAGCTTTCTTT,CASSSGVGEAFF
NA,TRBV7-3,TRBD1,TRBJ2-2,TGTGCCAGCAGCTTCGGGACAGGGGGTACCGGGGAGCTGTTTTTT,CASSFGTGGTGELFF
NA,TRBV12-5,TRBD1,TRBJ2-1,TGTGCTAGTGGTCTGACAGGGGGCTACAATGAGCAGTTCTTC,CASGLTGGYNEQFF
NA,TRBV3-1/TRBV3-2,NA,TRBJ2-6,TGTGCCAGCAGCCTCCGGGCCTCATTATCTGGGGCCAACGTCCTGACTTTC,CASSLRASLSGANVLTF
NA,TRBV28,TRBD1,TRBJ2-5,TGTGCCAGCAGTGCCAGGACAGGGTGGAGGGAGACCCAGTACTTC,CASSARTGWRETQYF
NA,TRBV24-1,NA,TRBJ2-7,TGTGCCACCAGTGATCCCCTCTTGGGTAACTCCGAGCAGTACTTC,CATSDPLLGNSEQYF
NA,TRBV18,NA,TRBJ2-6,TGTGCCAGCTCAATCTCAGGACGCACCTCTGGGGCCAACGTCCTGACTTTC,CASSISGRTSGANVLTF
NA,TRBV14,NA,TRBJ2-7,TGTGCCAGCAGCCAAGGGCACCTCTACGAGCAGTACTTC,CASSQGHLYEQYF
NA,TRBV28,TRBD1,TRBJ1-1,TGTGCCAGCAGTCTCCGAACTGGACAGGGTGAAGCTTTCTTT,CASSLRTGQGEAFF
NA,TRBV19,NA,TRBJ1-5,TGTGCCAGCACAGGAACATCTTTGGCCCAGCATTTT,CASTGTSLAQHF
once,TRBV6-2/TRBV6-3,NA,TRBJ1-6,TGTGCCAGCAGTTACTGGGACTTGATTTATTCACCCCTCCACTTT,CASSYWDLIYSPLHF
NA,TRBV27,NA,TRBJ1-2,TGTGCCAGCTCGGCCCTCACACTGGGTAACTATGGCTACACCTTC,CASSALTLGNYGYTF
once,TRBV2,NA,TRBJ1-6,TGTGCCAGCAGCGAGGGCGGGACGGCCTCTAATTCACCCCTCCACTTT,CASSEGGTASNSPLHF
once,TRBV18,TRBD1,TRBJ2-5,TGTGCCAGCTCACCAGCGACAGGGGGTCTCACACTTCAAGAGACCCAGTACTTC,CASSPATGGLTLQETQYF
NA,TRBV5-1,TRBD1,TRBJ1-4,TGCGCCAGCAGCTTGGGGGACAGGGAGAATAAGAATGAAAAACTGTTTTTT,CASSLGDRENKNEKLFF
NA,TRBV5-6,NA,TRBJ1-1,TGTGCCAGCAGCACTGGACCGCTGAGGGGGACTGAAGCTTTCTTT,CASSTGPLRGTEAFF
NA,TRBV28,NA,TRBJ1-4,TGTGCCAGCGGTCAAGGAGGGGCTAATGAAAAACTGTTTTTT,CASGQGGANEKLFF
NA,TRBV7-6,NA,TRBJ1-2,TGTGCCAGCAGCTTGGTACAGGGAGATGGCTACACCTTC,CASSLVQGDGYTF